The entry that follows covers one TCR beta chain sequence. Its antigen is unknown. The protocol was immunoSEQ multiplex PCR, while the TCRdb copy is restricted to in-frame clones and leaves out a portion. This table holds some 150,000 clones, approximately 87% found once. The entry originates in a study of T cell responses to AZD1222 COVID-19 vaccine. Study-level findings and limits: Receipt of two AZD1222 doses was followed by a rise in Spike-specific TCR breadth and depth. In a largely white British group with more females than males, clonal diversity was possibly underestimated.

This TCR derives from an adult in good health. This sample comprised peripheral blood, obtained on day 0 of MenACWY control vaccination.

Here the CDR3 DNA reads TGTGCCAGCAGTTTATTCGCAGGGCTCCTGAACACTGAAGCTTTCTTT. Its protein product is CASSLFAGLLNTEAFF. This sequence joins TRBV27 and TRBJ1-1; D is possibly TRBD1 (5 bases). The germline gives CDR1 MNHEY, CDR2 SMNVEV (reference sequence). V lost 1 base and J 0 bases, leaving 12 bases between the germline ends. This CDR3 is 16 amino acids long.